Shown below are 30 T cell receptor beta chains from a single sample sequenced in a study of identifying expanded T cells in peripheral blood. Using immunoSEQ multiplex PCR, the repertoire was profiled, and TCRdb retains in-frame clones only, with some absent. The table lists more than 45,000 clones, around 90% of them singletons. The sample consisted of blood. The receptor set was obtained from a person aged 18 to 70 in good health.

The gene calls are TRBV7-9 and TRBJ1-4; D perhaps matches TRBD1 (5 bases). This CDR3 has 14 residues. With 5 bases removed from V and 7 bases from J, the gap between germline ends came to 14 bases. The germline CDR1 and CDR2 sequences are SEHNR and FQNEAQ (reference sequence). The CDR3 loop is CASSHPAGSEKLFF. CDR3 sequence (DNA): TGTGCCAGCAGCCACCCGGCAGGGAGTGAAAAACTGTTTTTT.

The V call is TRBV30, the J call TRBJ2-2; D may correspond to TRBD1 or TRBD2 (5 bases each). Trimming stripped 3 bases from V and 7 bases from J, with 6 bases between. In germline, CDR1 is GTSNPN, CDR2 SVGIG (reference sequence). The CDR3 is made up of 11 amino acids. The CDR3 bases are TGTGCCTGGAGGGGGGTCGGGGAGCTGTTTTTT. It translates to CAWRGVGELFF.

The chain recombines TRBV4-3 with TRBJ2-5, with D possibly TRBD1 on 6 matching bases. Looked up from germline, CDR1 is LGHNA and CDR2 is YSLEER. The CDR3 is made up of 15 amino acids. V shed 0 bases and J shed 4 bases, with 12 bases lying between them. CDR3 nucleotides: TGCGCCAGCAGCCAAGATTACAGGGCGAGAGAGACCCAGTACTTC. This translates into CASSQDYRARETQYF.

The chain recombines TRBV6-1 with TRBJ2-2, with 9 bases matching TRBD1. V lost 4 bases and J lost 5; bases outside the gene matches: 5. Germline CDR1 MNHNS, CDR2 SASEGT. The CDR3 is 15 amino acids. In DNA form, the CDR3 reads TGTGCCAGCAGTGCCCAGACAGGGGGGACCGGGGAGCTGTTTTTT. This sequence encodes CASSAQTGGTGELFF.

V gene TRBV4-2 combines with J gene TRBJ2-7; no definite D call. Trimming left V 1 base short and J 2 bases short, with 9 bases between. The CDR3 has 14 residues. Per the germline V gene, CDR1 is LGHNA and CDR2 is YNFKEQ. The CDR3 protein is CASSQVLGPYEQYF. CDR3 coding DNA: TGTGCCAGCAGCCAAGTTCTGGGCCCCTACGAGCAGTACTTC.

The gene calls are TRBV29-1 and TRBJ2-2, with D possibly TRBD2 on 5 matching bases. Trimming shortened V by 7 bases and J by 7 bases, and 10 bases separated the two germline ends. Per the germline V gene, CDR1 is SQVTM and CDR2 is ANQGSEA. The CDR3 spans 11 residues. The CDR3 nucleotides read TGCAGCGCCGAACGGGGCGGGGAGCTGTTTTTT. Translated, it gives CSAERGGELFF.

The V call is TRBV11-2, the J call TRBJ2-7; TRBD1 agrees at 7 bases. Per the germline V gene, CDR1 is SGHAT and CDR2 is FQNNGV. The CDR3 is 16 amino acids. After removal of 6 bases from V and 4 bases from J, the junction contained 15 bases not matched to a gene. The CDR3 spells CASRFHRDSHTYEQYF. The CDR3 nucleotides are TGTGCCAGCAGGTTCCACCGGGACAGCCATACTTACGAGCAGTACTTC.

Regarding this clone: This sample includes further DNA sequences coding for the same CDR3. The chain carries TRBV9 and TRBJ2-1; 10 nucleotides line up with TRBD2. J gave up 2 bases and V 2 bases, and 4 bases lay outside the gene matches. Per germline, CDR1 SGDLS and CDR2 YYNGEE. The CDR3 spans 16 residues. In DNA, the CDR3 is TGTGCCAGCAGCGTTGGGCTAGCGGGGGCCTACAATGAGCAGTTCTTC. Translation gives CASSVGLAGAYNEQFF.

V and J are TRBV19 and TRBJ2-3, with D possibly matching TRBD1 (7 bases). Per germline, CDR1 LNHDA and CDR2 SQIVND (reference sequence). Trimming stripped 6 bases from V and 6 bases from J, with 13 bases between. The CDR3 runs to 13 residues. As DNA, the CDR3 is TGTGCCAGTAGAGGGGGCGCGGGGGATACGCAGTATTTT. This sequence encodes CASRGGAGDTQYF.

Remarks on this clone: Germline is not matched at one junction end, which may reflect a read error. The chain is built from TRBV7-2 and TRBJ2-1; a weak D match, TRBD1 (6 bases). CDR3 length equals 12 residues. Germline V CDR1 and CDR2: SGHTA, FQGNSA. Here the CDR3 reads CASRLGGNEQFF. The CDR3 DNA reads TGTGCCAGCAGATTAGGGGGCAATGAGCAGTTCTTC.

The rearrangement links TRBV10-2 to TRBJ1-5; 7 positions agree with TRBD1. Trimming took 3 bases from V and 4 from J; bases not matched to a gene: 3. This CDR3 is 14 amino acids long. Germline V gene sequence: CDR1 WSHSY, CDR2 SAAADI. The CDR3: CASSEQGSNQPQHF. CDR3 coding DNA: TGCGCCAGCAGTGAACAGGGGTCGAATCAGCCCCAGCATTTT.

The CDR3 DNA is TGTGCCAGCAGTCCCCGACAGCCGTACCAAGAGACCCAGTACTTC. It specifies CASSPRQPYQETQYF. The J gene is TRBJ2-5, the V gene TRBV27; TRBD1 is a possible D gene (5 bases). Germline CDR1 MNHEY, CDR2 SMNVEV (reference sequence). Trimming cost V 5 bases and J 0 bases, with 13 bases left between them. The CDR3 is 15 amino acids.

The chain has TRBV5-4 and TRBJ1-1; D is undetermined. The germline V gene encodes CDR1 SGHNT and CDR2 YYREEE (reference sequence). V shed 4 bases and J shed 4 bases, with 17 bases lying between them. The CDR3 extends over 15 amino acids. The CDR3 DNA reads as TGTGCCAGCAGCCGGAAGGAGGCGGATAGCACTGAAGCTTTCTTT. Translation: CASSRKEADSTEAFF.

This sequence joins TRBV6-6 and TRBJ1-3; no clear D gene. CDR1 MNHNY and CDR2 SVGAGI come from the germline V gene (reference sequence). The CDR3 has 14 amino acids. Trimming shortened V by 0 bases and J by 1 base, and 4 bases separated the two germline ends. The CDR3 DNA follows: TGTGCCAGCAGTTACTCCGTTTCTGGAAACACCATATATTTT. It codes for CASSYSVSGNTIYF.

This clone has just one count. The rearrangement links TRBV2 to TRBJ1-5; D gene uncertain. Trimming took off 3 bases at V and 4 bases at J, with 13 bases between the two ends. This CDR3 comprises 15 residues. The germline V gene encodes CDR1 SNHLY and CDR2 FYNNEI. The CDR3 spells CASSEEGRPNQPQHF. CDR3 DNA sequence: TGTGCCAGCAGTGAGGAGGGCAGGCCGAATCAGCCCCAGCATTTT.

CDR3 region: CASSQESGFNTDTQYF. As DNA, the CDR3 is TGTGCCAGCAGCCAAGAATCCGGATTCAACACAGATACGCAGTATTTT. The chain links TRBV14 to TRBJ2-3; D gene ambiguous. The germline V gene encodes CDR1 SGHDN and CDR2 FVKESK. The CDR3 is made up of 16 amino acids. Trimming removed 0 bases from V and 2 bases from J, with 12 bases in between.

The gene calls are TRBV10-1 and TRBJ1-3, with 7 positions matching TRBD1. V lost 3 bases and J lost 6; bases outside the gene matches: 2. Germline-derived CDR1 and CDR2 are WNHNN and SYGVQD (reference sequence). The CDR3 is 13 residues long. The CDR3 DNA reads as TGCGCCAGCAGTGAAACAGGGGAAAACACCATATATTTT. Amino acid sequence: CASSETGENTIYF.

V and J are TRBV5-1 and TRBJ1-2, with 9 bases aligning to TRBD1. The CDR3 totals 17 residues. Germline V gene sequence: CDR1 SGHRS, CDR2 YFSETQ. Losses at the gene ends were 1 base for V and 4 bases for J; bases not matched to a gene: 11. CDR3 protein: CASSLKHTGTGSYGYTF. The CDR3 coding sequence is TGCGCCAGCAGCTTGAAACATACTGGGACAGGGTCCTATGGCTACACCTTC.

The chain combines TRBV10-3 with TRBJ2-7; D perhaps matches TRBD2 (6 bases). The CDR3 totals 13 residues. In germline, CDR1 is ENHRY, CDR2 SYGVKD. The V end lost 2 bases, the J end lost 5 bases, and 10 bases lay between the germline ends. The CDR3 DNA reads TGTGCCATCAGTGAGCTACTAGCCCACGAGCAGTACTTC. Translating gives CAISELLAHEQYF.

This clone was counted a few times. The chain has TRBV14 and TRBJ2-7, with D hard to call. Germline CDR1 is SGHDN and CDR2 is FVKESK. The CDR3 sequence is 13 residues long. Trimming stripped 4 bases from V and 3 bases from J, with 10 bases between. The CDR3 loop reads CASSPGYFYEQYF. DNA of the CDR3: TGTGCCAGCAGCCCTGGCTACTTCTACGAGCAGTACTTC.

The chain employs TRBV7-9 and TRBJ2-5; D might be TRBD2 (6 bases). With 10 bases removed from V and 1 base from J, the gap between germline ends came to 10 bases. Germline V CDR1 and CDR2: SEHNR, FQNEAQ (reference sequence). This CDR3 has 12 amino acids. CDR3 DNA: TGTGCCATCGGGGGAGCCCAAGAGACCCAGTACTTC. It translates to CAIGGAQETQYF.

The chain employs TRBV7-2 and TRBJ2-1, with TRBD2 identical over 8 bases. Germline V gene sequence: CDR1 SGHTA, CDR2 FQGNSA. V trimming: 3 bases; J trimming: 3 bases; junction bases outside the gene matches: 7. This CDR3 has 16 amino acids. CDR3 coding DNA: TGTGCCAGCAGCTTGTTCCCAGCGGGAGTCTACAATGAGCAGTTCTTC. Translation gives CASSLFPAGVYNEQFF. The complete variable domain, with remaining parts taken from reference TRBV7-2 and TRBJ2-1, reads GAGVSQSPSNKVTEKGKDVELRCDPISGHTALYWYRQSLGQGLEFLIYFQGNSAPDKSGLPSDRFSAERTGGSVSTLTIQRTQQEDSAVYLCASSLFPAGVYNEQFFGPGTRLTVL.

As to this clone: Other DNA sequences from this sample encode an identical CDR3 as well. The chain recombines TRBV6-4 with TRBJ2-3; 10 bases match TRBD2. Trimming took 0 bases from V and 4 from J; bases not matched to a gene: 1. Germline V lookup: CDR1 MRHNA, CDR2 SNTAGT. The CDR3 runs 15 residues. DNA for the CDR3: TGTGCCAGCAGTGACTCCAGCGGGGGGGCAGATACGCAGTATTTT. Encoded protein: CASSDSSGGADTQYF.

This clone was observed once. Sequence at one end of the junction differs from germline and may be a read error. This rearrangement joins TRBV7-7 to TRBJ2-5; D possibly corresponds to TRBD2 (6 bases). The CDR3 has 17 amino acids. The V gene's germline CDR1 is SSHAT and CDR2 FNYEAQ (reference sequence). In nucleotides, the CDR3 is TGTGCTAGCAGCCCCGGGGGAGCCCCAATTTCCCAAGAGACCCAGTACTTC. Its translation is CASSPGGAPISQETQYF.

This chain links TRBV6-1 with TRBJ1-3; no clear D. The V end was cut by 6 bases, the J end by 3 bases, with 6 bases between. The germline CDR1 and CDR2 sequences are MNHNS and SASEGT. The CDR3 is made up of 12 amino acids. This CDR3 is CASRTDGNTIYF. The CDR3 DNA reads TGTGCCAGCAGGACGGATGGAAACACCATATATTTT.

V is TRBV2 and J is TRBJ2-2; D is possibly TRBD1 (5 bases). V lost 6 bases and J 7 bases, leaving 21 bases between the germline ends. The germline gives CDR1 SNHLY, CDR2 FYNNEI. This CDR3 has 16 residues. The CDR3 nucleotides are TGTGCCAGCAGAGGGGTGGGTGCCCCTTTGGGCGGGGAGCTGTTTTTT. The encoded protein is CASRGVGAPLGGELFF.

This clone was seen only once. The rearrangement links TRBV5-6 to TRBJ2-7; D is perhaps TRBD2 (6 bases). Germline CDR1 and CDR2: SGHDT and YYEEEE. The CDR3 sequence is 14 residues long. V gave up 0 bases and J gave up 2 bases, with 9 bases separating them. The CDR3 reads CASSLAGLTYEQYF. The DNA for the CDR3 is TGTGCCAGCAGCTTGGCCGGACTAACCTACGAGCAGTACTTC. The full variable domain, rest sourced from reference TRBV5-6 and TRBJ2-7, is DAGVTQSPTHLIKTRGQQVTLRCSPKSGHDTVSWYQQALGQGPQFIFQYYEEEERQRGNFPDRFSGHQFPNYSSELNVNALLLGDSALYLCASSLAGLTYEQYFGPGTRLTVT.

The chain uses TRBV5-1 and TRBJ2-4, with a tentative D call TRBD2 (6 bases). CDR1 and CDR2 from the germline V gene are SGHRS and YFSETQ. Trimming removed 7 bases from V and 10 bases from J, with 39 bases in between. The CDR3 has 20 amino acids. CDR3 in amino acids: CASVPLWLAKHIAEKSIQYF. CDR3 nucleotide sequence: TGCGCCAGCGTCCCCCTGTGGCTAGCGAAACACATAGCGGAAAAAAGTATTCAGTACTTC.

The chain combines TRBV18 with TRBJ2-7; perhaps TRBD2 as D (6 bases). Trimming removed 3 bases from V and 3 bases from J, with 15 bases in between. CDR3 size: 15 residues. The germline gives CDR1 KGHSH, CDR2 LQKENI. The CDR3 is CASSPGTDIVYEQYF. The CDR3 DNA sequence: TGTGCCAGCTCACCCGGGACTGACATCGTCTACGAGCAGTACTTC. Drawing the rest from reference TRBV18 and TRBJ2-7, the complete variable domain is NAGVMQNPRHLVRRRGQEARLRCSPMKGHSHVYWYRQLPEEGLKFMVYLQKENIIDESGMPKERFSAEFPKEGPSILRIQQVVRGDSAAYFCASSPGTDIVYEQYFGPGTRLTVT.

This clone was found once. The rearrangement links TRBV2 to TRBJ2-5; D is unresolved. CDR1 and CDR2 (germline): SNHLY, FYNNEI. The CDR3 totals 11 residues. The V end was cut by 7 bases, the J end by 5 bases, with 8 bases between. DNA for the CDR3: TGTGCCAGCAAATCCGGTGAGACCCAGTACTTC. It specifies CASKSGETQYF.